Below, 14 T cell receptor beta chains from the same sample are listed, as sequenced in a study of monozygotic twins with inflammatory bowel disease (dated by TCRdb to about 2019). Library preparation was by 5' RACE. The sample was run on an Illumina HiSeq 2500. Each CDR3 protein sequence appears as one entry after TCRdb reprocessed the reads, and no DNA is included. The sample table holds 150,000 or so distinct CDR3 sequences. The ten largest make up about 1.2% of the sample. Sequencing was carried out using blood. The receptors were gathered from a human donor with ulcerative colitis or Crohn's disease, or a healthy co-twin of an affected twin (not recorded which).

This chain uses TRBV30 with TRBJ1-2; TCRdb selects TRBD1, and the lack of DNA leaves this call unchecked. This CDR3 region has 15 residues. Germline-derived CDR1 and CDR2 are GTSNPN and SVGIG (reference sequence). This CDR3 reads CAWTHPGEGRRGYTF. The complete variable domain, with remaining parts taken from reference TRBV30 and TRBJ1-2, reads SQTIHQWPATLVQPVGSPLSLECTVEGTSNPNLYWYRQAAGRGLQLLFYSVGIGQISSEVPQNLSASRPQDRQFILSSKKLLLSDSGFYLCAWTHPGEGRRGYTFGSGTRLTVV.

The chain employs TRBV4-2 and TRBJ2-2; TCRdb lists TRBD2, though no DNA is available to test this call. The CDR3 contains 17 residues. Germline V gene sequence: CDR1 LGHNA, CDR2 YNFKEQ. The CDR3 spells CASSQLGLAGVTGELFF.

The chain combines TRBV18 with TRBJ2-7; the D call from TCRdb, TRBD1, cannot be confirmed without DNA. Germline lookup yields CDR1 KGHSH and CDR2 LQKENI. The CDR3 covers 13 residues. CDR3 sequence reads: CASSGQTRYEQYF.

The chain employs TRBV5-4 and TRBJ2-7; lacking DNA, the TRBD2 call made by TCRdb goes unchecked. Germline assignment: CDR1 SGHNT and CDR2 YYREEE (reference sequence). The CDR3 consists of 14 residues. CDR3 in amino acids: CASSPGQGRYEQYF. The full variable domain, with the rest looked up from reference TRBV5-4 and TRBJ2-7, is ETGVTQSPTHLIKTRGQQVTLRCSSQSGHNTVSWYQQALGQGPQFIFQYYREEENGRGNFPPRFSGLQFPNYSSELNVNALELDDSALYLCASSPGQGRYEQYFGPGTRLTVT.

The chain combines TRBV6-1 with TRBJ1-6; TCRdb picks TRBD1, but there is no DNA to check that call. The CDR3 has 16 amino acids. From germline, CDR1 is MNHNS and CDR2 SASEGT. The chain's CDR3 is CASSGQQGDWNSPLHF.

This CDR3 is CATSDRTSKNEQFF. The chain is built from TRBV24-1 and TRBJ2-1; the TRBD2 assignment by TCRdb is unverifiable without DNA. CDR1 is KGHDR and CDR2 is SFDVKD in the germline V gene. The CDR3 spans 14 residues.

The genes are TRBV5-6 and TRBJ1-1; checking the TCRdb D call of TRBD1 is not possible without DNA. Germline V lookup: CDR1 SGHDT, CDR2 YYEEEE. This CDR3 is built from 13 residues. CDR3 sequence reads: CASTLTTGTEAFF.

The chain carries TRBV25-1 and TRBJ2-4; no DNA is available, so the TRBD1 call from TCRdb remains unchecked. Germline V gene lookup returns CDR1 MGHDK and CDR2 SYGVNS. There are 19 residues in the CDR3. The CDR3 is CASSEYIGRGGLAKNIQYF.

The chain is built from TRBV20-1 and TRBJ2-5; the D gene TCRdb calls, TRBD2, cannot be checked with no DNA. The CDR3 contains 17 residues. Per germline, CDR1 DFQATT and CDR2 SNEGSKA (reference sequence). The CDR3 loop reads CSARDFREGQGKETQYF.

This rearrangement joins TRBV28 to TRBJ2-7; TCRdb's D gene call, TRBD1, goes unchecked for lack of DNA. The CDR3 contains 14 residues. Germline CDR1 is MDHEN and CDR2 is SYDVKM. CDR3 residues: CASISGQGIYEQYF.

The rearrangement joins TRBV20-1 to TRBJ2-7; TCRdb's D gene call, TRBD1, goes unchecked for lack of DNA. The CDR3 spans 15 residues. Germline assignment: CDR1 DFQATT and CDR2 SNEGSKA (reference sequence). The CDR3 sequence: CSAEPPGQGAYEQYF.

V and J are TRBV2 and TRBJ1-4. The CDR3 spans 14 residues. Germline-derived CDR1 and CDR2 are SNHLY and FYNNEI. CDR3 amino acids: CASSVTGSEEKLFF. The complete variable domain, with remaining parts taken from reference TRBV2 and TRBJ1-4, reads EPEVTQTPSHQVTQMGQEVILRCVPISNHLYFYWYRQILGQKVEFLVSFYNNEISEKSEIFDDQFSVERPDGSNFTLKIRSTKLEDSAMYFCASSVTGSEEKLFFGSGTQLSVL.

The J gene is TRBJ1-1, the V gene TRBV7-8; TCRdb reports TRBD1, a call that lacks DNA to check it against. This CDR3 has 13 residues. In germline, CDR1 is SGHVS, CDR2 FQNEAQ. This CDR3 reads CASSTSGQGEAFF.

The V and J genes are TRBV24-1 and TRBJ1-1; TCRdb reports TRBD1, a call that lacks DNA to check it against. The CDR3 has 16 amino acids. Germline V gene data show CDR1 as KGHDR and CDR2 as SFDVKD. The CDR3 region is CATSEGQGRGNTEAFF.